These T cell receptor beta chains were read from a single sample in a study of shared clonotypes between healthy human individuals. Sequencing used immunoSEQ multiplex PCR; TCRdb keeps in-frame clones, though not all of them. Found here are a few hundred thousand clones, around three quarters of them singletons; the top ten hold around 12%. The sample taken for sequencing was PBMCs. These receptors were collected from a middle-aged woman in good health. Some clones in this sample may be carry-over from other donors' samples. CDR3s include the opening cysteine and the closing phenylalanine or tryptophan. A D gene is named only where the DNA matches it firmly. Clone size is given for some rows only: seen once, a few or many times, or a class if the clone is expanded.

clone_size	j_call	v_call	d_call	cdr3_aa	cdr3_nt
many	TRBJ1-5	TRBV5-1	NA	CASSLDVGSNQPQHF	TGCGCCAGCAGCTTGGACGTCGGTAGCAATCAGCCCCAGCATTTT
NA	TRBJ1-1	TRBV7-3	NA	CASSLFRVGNTEAFF	TGTGCCAGCAGCTTATTCAGGGTTGGAAACACTGAAGCTTTCTTT
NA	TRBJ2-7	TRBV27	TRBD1	CASTKGDSRSYEQYF	TGTGCCAGCACCAAGGGGGACAGCCGTTCCTACGAGCAGTACTTC
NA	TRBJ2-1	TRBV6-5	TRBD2	CASRSTGLAQEQFF	TGTGCCAGCAGATCTACGGGACTAGCGCAAGAGCAGTTCTTC
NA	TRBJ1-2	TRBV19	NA	CASTADSSYGYTF	TGTGCCAGTACCGCGGACAGCTCCTATGGCTACACCTTC
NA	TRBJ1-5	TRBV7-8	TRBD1	CASSLRPATGDYSNQPQHF	TGTGCCAGCAGCTTACGCCCGGCGACAGGGGACTATAGCAATCAGCCCCAGCATTTT
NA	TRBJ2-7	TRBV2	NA	CASENTDEQYF	TGTGCCAGCGAGAACACTGACGAGCAGTACTTC
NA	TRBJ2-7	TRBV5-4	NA	CASSQDGSVGEQYF	TGTGCCAGCAGCCAGGACGGAAGCGTGGGTGAGCAGTACTTC
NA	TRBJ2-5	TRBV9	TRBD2	CASSVATLAGETQYF	TGTGCCAGCAGCGTAGCTACGCTAGCGGGAGAGACCCAGTACTTC
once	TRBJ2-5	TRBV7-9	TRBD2	CASSLLAGQETQYF	TGTGCCAGCAGCCTTCTAGCGGGCCAAGAGACCCAGTACTTC
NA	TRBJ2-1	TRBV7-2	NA	CASSLQGYSYNEQFF	TGTGCCAGCAGCCTACAGGGATACTCCTACAATGAGCAGTTCTTC
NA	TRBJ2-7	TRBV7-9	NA	CASSNHGEMVYEQYF	TGTGCCAGCAGCAATCATGGGGAGATGGTCTACGAGCAGTACTTC
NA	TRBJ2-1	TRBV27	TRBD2	CASTLLGLARYGGNNEQFF	TGTGCCAGCACCCTGCTGGGACTAGCGCGATATGGGGGGAATAATGAGCAGTTCTTC
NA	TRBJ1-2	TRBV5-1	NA	CASSLQGRDGYTF	TGCGCCAGCAGCCTTCAGGGCAGGGATGGCTACACCTTC
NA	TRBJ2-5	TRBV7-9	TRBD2	CASSPSLAGAWETQYF	TGTGCCAGCAGCCCCTCACTAGCGGGAGCTTGGGAGACCCAGTACTTC
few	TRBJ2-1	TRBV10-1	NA	CASSEGPQGPQFF	TGCGCCAGCAGTGAGGGCCCGCAAGGCCCGCAGTTCTTC
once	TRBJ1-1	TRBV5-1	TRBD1	CASSPPSTGSSRGEAFF	TGCGCCAGCAGCCCGCCTTCGACAGGGTCGTCCAGGGGTGAAGCTTTCTTT
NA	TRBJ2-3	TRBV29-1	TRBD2	CSVLETSGTDTQYF	TGCAGCGTTCTAGAGACTAGCGGCACAGATACGCAGTATTTT
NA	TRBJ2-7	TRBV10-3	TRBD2	CAISDPRGTSTYEQYF	TGTGCCATCAGTGATCCAAGGGGGACTAGCACCTACGAGCAGTACTTC
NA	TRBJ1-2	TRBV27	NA	CASSLHHIGGREKRDYGYTF	TGTGCCAGCAGTTTACATCATATTGGGGGGCGCGAGAAAAGGGACTATGGCTACACCTTC
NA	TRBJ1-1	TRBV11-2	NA	CASSLQGSEAFF	TGTGCCAGCAGCCTTCAGGGCTCTGAAGCTTTCTTT
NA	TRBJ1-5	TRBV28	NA	CASSLQGGGEQPQHF	TGTGCCAGCAGCCTACAGGGAGGCGGAGAACAGCCCCAGCATTTT
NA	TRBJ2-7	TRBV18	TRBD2	CASSPASGYEQYF	TGTGCCAGCTCACCAGCTAGCGGCTACGAGCAGTACTTC
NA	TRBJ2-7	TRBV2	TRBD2	CASNIEREGYEQYF	TGTGCCAGCAATATAGAGCGGGAGGGTTACGAGCAGTACTTC
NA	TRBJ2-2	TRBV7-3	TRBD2	CASSLRREGTGELFF	TGTGCCAGCAGCTTAAGGCGGGAGGGCACCGGGGAGCTGTTTTTT
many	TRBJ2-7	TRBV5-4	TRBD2	CASSWRGAVDEQYF	TGTGCCAGCAGCTGGCGGGGGGCCGTCGACGAGCAGTACTTC
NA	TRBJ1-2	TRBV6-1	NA	CASTWTANYGYTF	TGTGCCAGCACTTGGACGGCAAACTATGGCTACACCTTC
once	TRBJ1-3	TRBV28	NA	CASSFRMGSVGFGNTIYF	TGTGCCAGCAGTTTTCGAATGGGCAGTGTTGGATTCGGAAACACCATATATTTT
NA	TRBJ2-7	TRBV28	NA	CASSSGQREQYF	TGTGCCAGCAGTTCTGGACAACGCGAGCAGTACTTC
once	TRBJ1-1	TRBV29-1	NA	CSVEGSRSTEAFF	TGCAGCGTTGAAGGTAGCAGGAGCACTGAAGCTTTCTTT
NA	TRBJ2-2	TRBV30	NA	CAWRAAFAGELFF	TGTGCCTGGAGGGCGGCTTTCGCCGGGGAGCTGTTTTTT
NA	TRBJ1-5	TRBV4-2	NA	CASSQRIDQPQHF	TGTGCCAGCAGCCAAAGAATTGATCAGCCCCAGCATTTT
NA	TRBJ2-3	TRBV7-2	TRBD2	CASSSGLRDTQYF	TGTGCCAGCAGCTCGGGACTAAGGGATACGCAGTATTTT
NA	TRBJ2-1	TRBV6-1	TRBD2	CASSEFAGVSYNEQFF	TGTGCCAGCAGTGAATTTGCGGGAGTCTCCTACAATGAGCAGTTCTTC
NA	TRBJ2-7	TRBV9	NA	CASSPLSSRKGGYEQYF	TGTGCCAGCAGCCCCCTTTCTAGCCGGAAGGGGGGCTACGAGCAGTACTTC
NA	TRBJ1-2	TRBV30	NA	CAWSPLNYGYTF	TGTGCCTGGAGTCCCCTTAACTATGGCTACACCTTC
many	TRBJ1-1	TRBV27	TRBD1	CANPWDRGTYTEAFF	TGTGCCAACCCTTGGGACAGGGGAACGTACACTGAAGCTTTCTTT
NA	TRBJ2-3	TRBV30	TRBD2	CAWRTGRLAGGSTDTQYF	TGTGCCTGGAGGACAGGGAGACTAGCGGGAGGTTCGACAGATACGCAGTATTTT
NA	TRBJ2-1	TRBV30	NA	CACSEGGEQFF	TGTGCCTGCTCGGAGGGGGGCGAGCAGTTCTTC
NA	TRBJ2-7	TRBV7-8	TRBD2	CASSLVGGRSGEQYF	TGTGCCAGCAGCTTAGTAGGCGGGAGGTCGGGCGAGCAGTACTTC
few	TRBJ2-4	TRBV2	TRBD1	CASGSATGGHIQYF	TGTGCCAGCGGAAGCGCCACAGGGGGCCACATTCAGTACTTC
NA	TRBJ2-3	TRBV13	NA	CASSLAGITDTQYF	TGTGCCAGCAGCTTGGCGGGAATCACAGATACGCAGTATTTT